The clone carrying this TCR beta chain was observed at least ten times. The target antigen is unknown. This record belongs to a study of T cells in Graves' hyperthyroidism and ophthalmopathy. Germline assignment: CDR1 SGHRS and CDR2 YFSETQ. The CDR3 has 13 amino acids. V dropped 0 bases and J dropped 4 bases, with 7 bases sitting between them. There were TCR beta CDR3 regions amplified from RNA transcripts. HTBI primers were employed in a first-round RT-PCR of the TCR CDR3. Each CDR3 protein gets one entry after TCRdb re-called the multiplex PCR reads with MiXCR. The data show about 210,000 distinct CDR3 sequences, 15% to 20% seen once. Patients having uncontrolled infection, another autoimmune disease, pregnancy or lactation were not included. The PBMCs had their origin in roughly 9.8 ml of fresh peripheral blood. Study observations and caveats: Blood also held most thyroid clonotypes expanded beyond 0.001. A 13 V-J signature model discriminated ophthalmopathy versus stable hyperthyroidism.

The sequenced sample consisted of blood. This clonotype was sampled from a man aged 45-65 years with Graves' hyperthyroidism. This chain links TRBV5-1 with TRBJ1-1; D not certain. CDR3 region: CASSLAQSTEAFF. The CDR3 DNA sequence: TGCGCCAGCAGCTTGGCCCAGAGCACTGAAGCTTTCTTT.